The entry below gives a single TCR beta chain sequence along with its context. The data stem from a study of T cells in localized non-small cell lung cancer. In germline, CDR1 is SGHVS, CDR2 FQNEAQ. CDR3 size: 15 residues. With 1 base removed from V and 2 bases from J, the gap between germline ends came to 11 bases. Repertoires were generated with immunoSEQ multiplex PCR, while TCRdb's copy carries only in-frame clones and drops some. The sample lists about 91,000 clones; roughly 87% were seen once. The origin of this receptor is a man aged 40 to 70 with stage I squamous cell lung carcinoma. The chain joins TRBV7-8 to TRBJ1-2; no firm D call. The source material was peripheral blood, sampled before any cancer treatment. In DNA form, the CDR3 reads TGTGCCAGCAGCTTAGTAGGCGCAAACAACTATGGCTACACCTTC. Translating gives CASSLVGANNYGYTF.